The sequence of this TCR beta chain was determined in a study of vaccination and CD4 T cells after COVID-19. As for the study in general: Each of the control cultures got a CEFX pool, an HIV-1 Nef pool, or no peptide.

Germline lookup yields CDR1 SNHLY and CDR2 FYNNEI. The CDR3 totals 14 residues. V was pared by 2 bases and J by 0 bases, with 7 bases between. CD4+ T cells that had been cultured provided DNA sequenced with the Oncomine TCR Beta short-read assay. TCRdb itself ran the PCR reads through MiXCR, one entry per CDR3 protein. The sample shows 20,000 to 25,000 distinct CDR3 sequences, under 80% of them seen only once. A remark on this clonotype: What it binds is not known.

Treatment: approximately 10-day PBMC culture with coronavirus spike peptide pools or control peptides (ViraFEST assay). ViraFEST enlarged antigen-specific T cell populations with peptide pools and afterwards sequenced TCRs. Sequences were derived from CD4+ T cells from blood, cultured in vitro, sampled before SARS-CoV-2 vaccination. V usage is TRBV2 and J usage is TRBJ1-1; D uncertain. The TCR was taken from a human donor who received a COVID-19 vaccine. The CDR3 spells CASSEQIMNTEAFF. DNA for the CDR3: TGTGCCAGCAGTGAACAGATTATGAACACTGAAGCTTTCTTT.